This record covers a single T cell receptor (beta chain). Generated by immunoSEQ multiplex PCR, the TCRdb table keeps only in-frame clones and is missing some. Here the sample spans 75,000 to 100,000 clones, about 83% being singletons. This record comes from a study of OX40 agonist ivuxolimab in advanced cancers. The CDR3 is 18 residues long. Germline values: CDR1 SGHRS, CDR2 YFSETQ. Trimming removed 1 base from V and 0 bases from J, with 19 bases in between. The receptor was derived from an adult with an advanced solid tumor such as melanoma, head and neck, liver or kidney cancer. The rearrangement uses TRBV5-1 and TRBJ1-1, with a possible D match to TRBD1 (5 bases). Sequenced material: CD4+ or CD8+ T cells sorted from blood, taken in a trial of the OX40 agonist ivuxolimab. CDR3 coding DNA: TGCGCCAGCAGCTTGTCAGGGACGGCCGCGACCATGAACACTGAAGCTTTCTTT. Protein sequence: CASSLSGTAATMNTEAFF.